This T cell receptor (beta chain) was profiled in a study of cytomegalovirus exposure and HLA in healthy donors. Overall study results and limits: A missense variant in DCLRE1C was later tied to TCR beta V- and J-gene trimming. Indistinguishability led to the exclusion of some V segments, TRBV6-2 and TRBV6-3 included. Later, an analysis showed that TCR beta chains associated with HLA were more clonally expanded than others that were equally common. With DRB1 most and HLA-C fewest, TCR association rates differed between HLA loci in a later analysis.

PCR employed 60 Vbeta and 13 Jbeta primers. The assay was immunoSEQ multiplex PCR, and TCRdb's table has in-frame clones only and misses some. The sample carries 90,000 to 150,000 clones, more than 60% recorded once. V dropped 6 bases and J dropped 4 bases, with 13 bases sitting between them. Germline CDR1 MNHNS, CDR2 SASEGT. The CDR3 is 14 amino acids. In regard to this clone: What it binds is not known.

The material sequenced was PBMCs. This TCR derives from a woman aged 40 to 50 in good health and CMV-seronegative. The chain carries TRBV6-1 and TRBJ2-1; weak D call: TRBD1 (6 bases). The CDR3 DNA reads as TGTGCCAGCAGCCTTACCCAGGGGTACAATGAGCAGTTCTTC. It is translated as CASSLTQGYNEQFF.